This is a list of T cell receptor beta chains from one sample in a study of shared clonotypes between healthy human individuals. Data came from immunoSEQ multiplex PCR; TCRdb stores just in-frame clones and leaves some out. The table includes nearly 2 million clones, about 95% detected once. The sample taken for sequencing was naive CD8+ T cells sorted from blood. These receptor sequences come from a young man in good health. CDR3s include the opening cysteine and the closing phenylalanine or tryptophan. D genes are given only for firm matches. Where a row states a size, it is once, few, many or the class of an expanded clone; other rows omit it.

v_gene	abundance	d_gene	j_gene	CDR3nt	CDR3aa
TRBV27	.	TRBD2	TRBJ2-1	TGTGCCAGCAGTTCTCTCCCGGGACTAGGGAACAATGAGCAGTTCTTC	CASSSLPGLGNNEQFF
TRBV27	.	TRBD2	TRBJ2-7	TGTGCCAGCAGACCGGGGGGGGCCTACGAGCAGTACTTC	CASRPGGAYEQYF
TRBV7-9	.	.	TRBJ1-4	TGTGCCAGCAGCCCCGCCCCTGAAAAACTGTTTTTT	CASSPAPEKLFF
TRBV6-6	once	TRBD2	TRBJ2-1	TGTGCCAGCAGTTCCGACCTAGCGGGCCTGTACAATGAGCAGTTCTTC	CASSSDLAGLYNEQFF
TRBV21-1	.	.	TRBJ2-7	TGTGCCAGCAGCAAAGCGAGCCACACTAGCGGGGGATCCTACGAGCAGTACTTC	CASSKASHTSGGSYEQYF
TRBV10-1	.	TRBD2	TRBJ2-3	TGCGCCAGCAGTGAGTCGGGAGGGCCGCCAGATACGCAGTATTTT	CASSESGGPPDTQYF
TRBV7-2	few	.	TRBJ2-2	TGTGCCAGCAGCCCGTGGGGGGGCGGTCCCGGGGAGCTGTTTTTT	CASSPWGGGPGELFF
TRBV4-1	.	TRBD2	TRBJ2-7	TGCGCCAGCAGCCCCCTAGCGGGAGGGTTCCCCTCCTACGAGCAGTACTTC	CASSPLAGGFPSYEQYF
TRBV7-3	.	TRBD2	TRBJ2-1	TGTGCCAGCAGCAATGGCGGGGGGAACTACAATGAGCAGTTCTTC	CASSNGGGNYNEQFF
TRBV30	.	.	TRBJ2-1	TGTGCCTGGAGTGTAGGGGCAGGGGGAGGTAGTGAGCAGTTCTTC	CAWSVGAGGGSEQFF
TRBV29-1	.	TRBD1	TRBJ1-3	TGCAGCGTTCGGACAGGGCTGAGTGGAAACACCATATATTTT	CSVRTGLSGNTIYF
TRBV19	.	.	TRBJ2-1	TGTGCCAGTAGCGATGGGGGCGGGTGGAATGAGCAGTTCTTC	CASSDGGGWNEQFF
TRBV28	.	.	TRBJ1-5	TGTGCCAGCAGTTTGACAGTTCCATATAGCAATCAGCCCCAGCATTTT	CASSLTVPYSNQPQHF
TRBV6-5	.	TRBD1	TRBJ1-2	TGTGCCAGCAGTTACATGTTCATGGGGACAGGGGATGGCTACACCTTC	CASSYMFMGTGDGYTF
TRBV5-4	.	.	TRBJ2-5	TGTGCCAGCAGCGACCGACTAGGAGGGCAAGAGACCCAGTACTTC	CASSDRLGGQETQYF
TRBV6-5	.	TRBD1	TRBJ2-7	TGTGCCAGCACCCCCGACAGGGTTGGCTACGAGCAGTACTTC	CASTPDRVGYEQYF
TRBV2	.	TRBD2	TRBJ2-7	TGTGCCAGCGGCGTAGCGGGCGAAGCCCTTTACGAGCAGTACTTC	CASGVAGEALYEQYF
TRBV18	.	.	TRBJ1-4	TGTGCCAGCTCACCGCTGCGGGGCCTGGCTAATGAAAAACTGTTTTTT	CASSPLRGLANEKLFF
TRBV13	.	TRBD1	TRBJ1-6	TGTGCCAGCAGCTCTACCGACAGGGTTAATTCACCCCTCCACTTT	CASSSTDRVNSPLHF
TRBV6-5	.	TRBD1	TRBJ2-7	TGTGCCAGCAGTGGGACAGGGGAGCAGTACTTC	CASSGTGEQYF
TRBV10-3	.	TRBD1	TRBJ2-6	TGTGCCACCGGTCGACAGGGGGTTTCTGGGGCCAACGTCCTGACTTTC	CATGRQGVSGANVLTF
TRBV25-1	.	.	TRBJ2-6	TGTGCCAGCTCTCAGGGGAATGGGGCCAACGTCCTGACTTTC	CASSQGNGANVLTF
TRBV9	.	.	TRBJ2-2	TGTGCCAGCAGCGTAGGGCGGGGGAACACCGGGGAGCTGTTTTTT	CASSVGRGNTGELFF
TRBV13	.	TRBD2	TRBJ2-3	TGTGCCAGCAGCTCTTCGGGTAGCGGGGGGGCGGATACGCAGTATTTT	CASSSSGSGGADTQYF
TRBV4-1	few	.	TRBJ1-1	TGCGCCAGCAGCCATGAGGGGGGTGGCACTGAAGCTTTCTTT	CASSHEGGGTEAFF
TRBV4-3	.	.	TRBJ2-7	TGCGCCAGCAGCCAAGATATGGCTCCCCCTTACGAGCAGTACTTC	CASSQDMAPPYEQYF
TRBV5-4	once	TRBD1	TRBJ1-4	TGTGCCAGCAGCTTACAGGGGGGGAATGAAAAACTGTTTTTT	CASSLQGGNEKLFF
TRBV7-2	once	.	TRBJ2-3	TGTGCCAGCAGCTTCACGGTGACAGATACGCAGTATTTT	CASSFTVTDTQYF
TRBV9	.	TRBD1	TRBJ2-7	TGTGCCAGCAGCGTGGGGACAGCCTCCTACGAGCAGTACTTC	CASSVGTASYEQYF
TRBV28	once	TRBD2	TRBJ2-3	TGTGCCAGCAGTTTAGTCGAAGGAGCGGGGGGGCGTGACGCAGATACGCAGTATTTT	CASSLVEGAGGRDADTQYF
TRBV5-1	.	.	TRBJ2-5	TGCGCCAGCAGCCCCGGGACTTTCCAAGAGACCCAGTACTTC	CASSPGTFQETQYF
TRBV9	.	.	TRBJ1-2	TGTGCCAGCAGCGTAGACAGCAACTATGGCTACACCTTC	CASSVDSNYGYTF
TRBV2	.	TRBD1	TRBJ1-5	TGTGCCAGCATAGAGGGACAGGGGGACCAGCCCCAGCATTTT	CASIEGQGDQPQHF
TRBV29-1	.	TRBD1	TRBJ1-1	TGCAGCGTTGAAGAGCCCAGGGGGGGTTTCTTT	CSVEEPRGGFF
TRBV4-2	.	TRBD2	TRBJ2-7	TGTGCCAGCAGCCAAGATCTGGCTAGCGGGATGCAGTACTTC	CASSQDLASGMQYF
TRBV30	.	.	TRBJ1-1	TGTGCCTGGAGTGAAAATCTTGGGGCTTTCTTT	CAWSENLGAFF
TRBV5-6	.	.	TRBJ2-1	TGTGCCAGCAGCGGGGGCCTTGGGCCAGTCGATGAGCAGTTCTTC	CASSGGLGPVDEQFF
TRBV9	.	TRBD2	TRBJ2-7	TGTGCCAGCAGCGTCGCCGCTAGCGGAGAGGCCTACGAGCAGTACTTC	CASSVAASGEAYEQYF
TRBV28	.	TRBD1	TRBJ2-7	TGTGCCAGCAGTTTAATGTTAGGACGGGACAGCCGATACGAGCAGTACTTC	CASSLMLGRDSRYEQYF
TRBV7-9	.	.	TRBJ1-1	TGTGCCAGCAGCCCCCCGGCAGGGGCGAGGGAGAACACTGAAGCTTTCTTT	CASSPPAGARENTEAFF
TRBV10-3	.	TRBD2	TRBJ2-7	TGTGCCATCACCGAAGAAGGAGCGGGGGCCCCCTACGAGCAGTACTTC	CAITEEGAGAPYEQYF
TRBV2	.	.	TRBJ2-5	TGTGCCAGCACAGGGGAAGAGACCCAGTACTTC	CASTGEETQYF
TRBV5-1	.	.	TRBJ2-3	TGCGCCAGCAGCTTGGCCGAAACGCCAGGGGATACGCAGTATTTT	CASSLAETPGDTQYF
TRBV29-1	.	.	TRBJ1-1	TGCAGCGTTGCCGGGACCTTACTGAACACTGAAGCTTTCTTT	CSVAGTLLNTEAFF
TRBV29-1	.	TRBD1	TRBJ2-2	TGCAGCGTTGATGACAGGGGTAGTACCGGGGAGCTGTTTTTT	CSVDDRGSTGELFF
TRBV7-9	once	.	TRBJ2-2	TGTGCCAGCAGCTTCTCGGGTTCCATCGGCGGGGAGCTGTTTTTT	CASSFSGSIGGELFF
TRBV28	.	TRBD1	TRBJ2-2	TGTGCCAGCAGCCTAGGGGAACAGGGGGGCACCGGGGAGCTGTTTTTT	CASSLGEQGGTGELFF
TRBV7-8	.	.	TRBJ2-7	TGTGCCAGCAGCTTAGTCCCCGGGCCCGAATACGAGCAGTACTTC	CASSLVPGPEYEQYF
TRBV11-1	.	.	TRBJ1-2	TGTGCCAGCAGCCTTGGTGATTATGGCTACACCTTC	CASSLGDYGYTF
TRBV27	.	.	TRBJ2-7	TGTGCCAGCAGTTTGAAAGGGGGGGCGTACGAGCAGTACTTC	CASSLKGGAYEQYF
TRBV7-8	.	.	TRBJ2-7	TGTGCCAGCAGCTTTATCGAAGGATCCTACGAGCAGTACTTC	CASSFIEGSYEQYF
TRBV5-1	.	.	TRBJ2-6	TGCGCCAGCAGCTTCTATATTGACTCTGGGGCCAACGTCCTGACTTTC	CASSFYIDSGANVLTF
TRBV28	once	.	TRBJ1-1	TGTGCCAGCAGTTCCCCTGACAGGCTGAACACTGAAGCTTTCTTT	CASSSPDRLNTEAFF
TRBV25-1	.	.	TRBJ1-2	TGTGCCAGCAGTCAAAGTAGCTCATATGGCTACACCTTC	CASSQSSSYGYTF
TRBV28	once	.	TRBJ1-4	TGTGCCAGCAGTTTATACCCCTCCGAGGCAACTAATGAAAAACTGTTTTTT	CASSLYPSEATNEKLFF
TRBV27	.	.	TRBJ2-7	TGTGCCAGCAGTTTATACCCCGGGGGCGAGCAGTACTTC	CASSLYPGGEQYF
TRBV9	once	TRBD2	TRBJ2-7	TGTGCCAGCAGCCCCAGTTCTAGCGGAGTCTCCTACGAGCAGTACTTC	CASSPSSSGVSYEQYF
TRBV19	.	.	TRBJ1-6	TGTGCCAGTAGTATCGGTGGTAATTCACCCCTCCACTTT	CASSIGGNSPLHF
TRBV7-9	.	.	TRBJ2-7	TGTGCCAGCCAGACGGACCAGAATTACGAGCAGTACTTC	CASQTDQNYEQYF
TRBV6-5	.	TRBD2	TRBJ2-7	TGTGCCAGCAGTGCTAGCGGGGGGGCTTACGAGCAGTACTTC	CASSASGGAYEQYF